This T cell receptor (beta chain) is drawn from a study of quantifying T cell responses using KT2 cells. Study summary: TCR alpha and beta constant-region primers primed reverse transcription of RNA. Study results and caveats: Very high KT2 spike-in numbers caused saturation in KT2 sequence detection. Counts of KT2 alpha and beta sequences rose linearly with the number of KT2 cells added.

V dropped 4 bases and J dropped 6 bases, with 27 bases sitting between them. The CDR3 totals 18 residues. Germline CDR1 and CDR2: LGHNA and YNFKEQ. An oligo carrying a UMI was ligated to the cDNA 3' end. First-round PCR used three to five cycles and beta primers RC1.1 and RC1.2 covering TRBC1 and TRBC2. TCRdb reprocessed the UMI-ligation and nested PCR reads with MiXCR, giving one entry per CDR3 protein. In the table there are about 53,000 distinct CDR3 sequences, more than 9% of which are singletons. This clonotype was seen a handful of times. Antigen: not known. Sequencing was performed on PBMCs spiked with cells of the T cell clone KT2. This chain connects TRBV4-2 to TRBJ2-5; perhaps D is TRBD1 or TRBD2 (6 bases each). This clonotype was obtained from a human donor. CDR3 DNA: TGTGCCAGCAGCCCCGACCCTTCAAGGACAGTGGGAGGAAAGACCCAGTACTTC. This gives the protein CASSPDPSRTVGGKTQYF.